Following are 32 T cell receptor beta chains from one sample sequenced in a study of beta chain features in type 1 diabetes. Expressed TCRB transcripts were sequenced because the isolated RNA had all been reverse transcribed beforehand. Libraries were prepared by immunoSEQ multiplex PCR; TCRdb keeps only in-frame clonotypes and omits some of them. The sample holds fewer than 350,000 clones; around 16% are singletons and the top ten take approximately 0.015%. No antigen has been assigned to these receptors. General study findings and limits: All four CD4+ subsets of Type 1 diabetes patients contained TCRB CDR3s that were moderately but significantly shorter.

The specimen was naive CD4+ T cells from blood. The receptor set was obtained from a man aged 18 to 29 with type 1 diabetes.

This chain uses TRBV19 with TRBJ1-2; D not resolved. The CDR3 extends over 11 amino acids. Per germline, CDR1 LNHDA and CDR2 SQIVND (reference sequence). V lost 10 bases to trimming and J lost 4 bases, with 10 bases between them. CDR3 sequence reads: CAISSIYGYTF. DNA of the CDR3: TGTGCCATTTCTAGTATCTATGGCTACACCTTC.

The J gene is TRBJ2-3, the V gene TRBV28, with D maybe TRBD2 (6 bases). The germline V and J ends were trimmed by 6 bases and 1 base, with 14 bases remaining between them. The CDR3 totals 15 residues. The V gene's germline CDR1 is MDHEN and CDR2 SYDVKM. DNA of the CDR3: TGTGCCAGCAGATTGGCGGGGCCTGGCACAGATACGCAGTATTTT. It codes for CASRLAGPGTDTQYF.

The V gene is TRBV11-2, the J gene TRBJ2-3, with D unresolved. CDR1 and CDR2 (germline): SGHAT, FQNNGV. Trimming left V 1 base short and J 9 bases short, with 8 bases between. This CDR3 has 12 amino acids. CDR3 in amino acids: CASSLGARTQYF. CDR3 DNA: TGTGCCAGCAGCTTAGGAGCTAGAACGCAGTATTTT.

The chain links TRBV19 to TRBJ2-1, with D possibly being TRBD1 (6 bases). The CDR3 covers 15 residues. The V end was cut by 10 bases, the J end by 2 bases, with 18 bases between. CDR1 is LNHDA and CDR2 is SQIVND in the germline V gene (reference sequence). The CDR3 nucleotides read TGTGCCACCGCATTATTGGGGGCGGCCTACAATGAGCAGTTCTTC. The encoded protein is CATALLGAAYNEQFF. The entire variable domain, with the rest obtained from reference TRBV19 and TRBJ2-1, is as follows: DGGITQSPKYLFRKEGQNVTLSCEQNLNHDAMYWYRQDPGQGLRLIYYSQIVNDFQKGDIAEGYSVSREKKESFPLTVTSAQKNPTAFYLCATALLGAAYNEQFFGPGTRLTVL.

In this sample, this clone turned up a few times. This chain links TRBV10-3 with TRBJ1-1; D is possibly TRBD1 (5 bases). In germline, CDR1 is ENHRY, CDR2 SYGVKD. V was trimmed by 3 bases and J by 1 base, leaving 9 bases between them. This CDR3 spans 14 amino acids. CDR3 residues: CAISERQGNTEAFF. CDR3 DNA: TGTGCCATCAGTGAACGTCAGGGGAACACTGAAGCTTTCTTT.

The chain is built from TRBV30 and TRBJ1-1; D is ambiguous. V lost 2 bases and J lost 5, with 6 bases in between. CDR1 and CDR2 from the germline V gene are GTSNPN and SVGIG (reference sequence). The CDR3 contains 11 residues. The CDR3 is CAWSPGTEAFF. The CDR3 DNA follows: TGTGCCTGGAGTCCGGGAACTGAAGCTTTCTTT.

The chain uses TRBV6-1 and TRBJ2-7, with D perhaps matching TRBD1 (6 bases). The V gene's germline CDR1 is MNHNS and CDR2 SASEGT. The CDR3 sequence is 15 residues long. Trimming took 3 bases from V and 2 from J, leaving 14 bases between them. The CDR3 DNA reads as TGTGCCAGCAGTGATCGCACGCAGGGGCCCTACGAGCAGTACTTC. Protein product: CASSDRTQGPYEQYF.

The chain employs TRBV20-1 and TRBJ2-7; no firm D call. Trimming took off 7 bases at V and 4 bases at J, with 11 bases between the two ends. The CDR3 covers 11 residues. Germline loops: CDR1 DFQATT, CDR2 SNEGSKA (reference sequence). The CDR3 region is CSGAPKYEQYF. The CDR3 DNA reads as TGCAGTGGGGCTCCGAAGTACGAGCAGTACTTC.

The CDR3 sequence is CASSLWGQLNTEAFF. As DNA, the CDR3 is TGTGCCAGCAGTTTATGGGGCCAGCTGAACACTGAAGCTTTCTTT. The gene calls are TRBV28 and TRBJ1-1; D unclear. Trimming removed 0 bases at V and 0 bases at J, with 8 bases between. Germline V gives CDR1 MDHEN, CDR2 SYDVKM. The CDR3 is 15 amino acids.

This chain connects TRBV20-1 to TRBJ1-1; D unresolved. The CDR3 consists of 11 residues. CDR1 and CDR2 from the germline V gene are DFQATT and SNEGSKA (reference sequence). V shed 6 bases and J shed 5 bases, with 10 bases lying between them. CDR3 in DNA: TGCAGTGCCCCCCCGGTAACTGAAGCTTTCTTT. Translation gives CSAPPVTEAFF.

The genes are TRBV5-4 and TRBJ2-5; 10 nucleotides match TRBD2. CDR3 length: 16 residues. From germline, CDR1 is SGHNT and CDR2 YYREEE (reference sequence). After removal of 0 bases from V and 4 bases from J, the junction contained 6 bases not matched to a gene. The CDR3 bases are TGTGCCAGCAGCTTGGCCAGGCTAGCGGGAGTAGAGACCCAGTACTTC. It codes for CASSLARLAGVETQYF.

This clone was found a few times. This chain connects TRBV4-3 to TRBJ2-7; the match to TRBD1 covers 10 bases. V was pared by 4 bases and J by 3 bases, with 6 bases of the junction left unmatched. The CDR3 length is 15 residues. The germline V gene has CDR1 LGHNA and CDR2 YSLEER. Here the CDR3 DNA reads TGCGCCAGCAGCCGATCCGGGACAGGGGACTACGAGCAGTACTTC. Encoded protein: CASSRSGTGDYEQYF.

V and J are TRBV7-2 and TRBJ2-4; a weak D match, TRBD2 (5 bases). Germline CDR1 SGHTA, CDR2 FQGNSA. V was pared by 1 base and J by 6 bases, with 13 bases between. The CDR3 consists of 15 residues. As DNA, the CDR3 is TGTGCCAGCAGCTTAGGAGGGAGTTACGGAAACATTCAGTACTTC. Translating it yields CASSLGGSYGNIQYF.

The chain couples TRBV11-2 to TRBJ2-1; D is perhaps TRBD2 (7 bases). CDR3 length: 13 residues. Trimming stripped 2 bases from V and 8 bases from J, with 10 bases between. Germline V CDR1 and CDR2: SGHAT, FQNNGV. DNA of the CDR3: TGTGCCAGCAGCTTACGGGGGGCAGATGAGCAGTTCTTC. It translates to CASSLRGADEQFF. Full variable domain (rest looked up from reference TRBV11-2 and TRBJ2-1): EAGVAQSPRYKIIEKRQSVAFWCNPISGHATLYWYQQILGQGPKLLIQFQNNGVVDDSQLPKDRFSAERLKGVDSTLKIQPAKLEDSAVYLCASSLRGADEQFFGPGTRLTVL.

The chain joins TRBV9 to TRBJ2-3; no firm D call. Trimming removed 3 bases from V and 6 bases from J, with 8 bases in between. This CDR3 contains 12 residues. Germline V gene lookup returns CDR1 SGDLS and CDR2 YYNGEE. The CDR3 here is CASSGTGDTQYF. DNA of the CDR3: TGTGCCAGCAGCGGAACCGGTGATACGCAGTATTTT.

This clone showed up just a few times. This rearrangement joins TRBV7-9 to TRBJ2-3; 7 nucleotides align to TRBD1. V was pared by 1 base and J by 8 bases, with 12 bases of the junction left unmatched. Germline lookup yields CDR1 SEHNR and CDR2 FQNEAQ (reference sequence). The CDR3 is made up of 16 amino acids. CDR3 region: CASSLVTGEWGSTQYF. CDR3 DNA: TGTGCCAGCAGCTTAGTAACAGGGGAATGGGGGAGTACGCAGTATTTT.

The chain carries TRBV6-5 and TRBJ2-7, with 8 bases fitting TRBD2. The CDR3 has 14 amino acids. In germline, CDR1 is MNHEY, CDR2 SVGAGI. The trim removed 0 bases at V and 7 bases at J, leaving 5 bases unmatched. CDR3 amino acids: CASSYSGLVREQYF. The CDR3 bases are TGTGCCAGCAGTTACTCGGGACTAGTGAGAGAGCAGTACTTC.

The chain employs TRBV6-6 and TRBJ2-7; D is perhaps TRBD1 (6 bases). In germline, CDR1 is MNHNY, CDR2 SVGAGI (reference sequence). V shed 6 bases and J shed 4 bases, with 13 bases lying between them. The CDR3 is 13 amino acids. The CDR3 protein is CASSKTDSYEQYF. The CDR3, as DNA: TGTGCCAGCAGCAAAACGGACAGTTACGAGCAGTACTTC.

This chain uses TRBV19 with TRBJ2-7; 9 bases agree with TRBD1. The CDR3 consists of 14 residues. Germline CDR1 LNHDA, CDR2 SQIVND (reference sequence). V shed 7 bases and J 1 base; nucleotides not matched to a gene: 5. This CDR3 reads CASKPGQGSYEQYF. The CDR3 DNA reads TGTGCCAGTAAGCCGGGACAGGGTTCCTACGAGCAGTACTTC.

This clone was counted a few times. V gene TRBV29-1 combines with J gene TRBJ2-2, with 7 bases aligning to TRBD1. Germline V gene lookup returns CDR1 SQVTM and CDR2 ANQGSEA. Losses at the gene ends were 2 bases for V and 0 bases for J; bases not matched to a gene: 3. This CDR3 region has 15 residues. The CDR3 DNA reads TGCAGCGTTGAATTGCAGGGGGCGAACACCGGGGAGCTGTTTTTT. As protein: CSVELQGANTGELFF.

The chain joins TRBV28 to TRBJ2-2; 7 nucleotides align to TRBD1. With V trimmed by 7 bases and J by 4 bases, 6 bases remained unmatched. The CDR3 is 14 amino acids. CDR1 and CDR2 from the germline V gene are MDHEN and SYDVKM. The chain's CDR3 is CASILYRGTGELFF. DNA of the CDR3: TGTGCCAGCATCCTTTACAGGGGCACCGGGGAGCTGTTTTTT.

The gene calls are TRBV6-4 and TRBJ2-3; TRBD2 might be the D (5 bases). Germline V CDR1 and CDR2: MRHNA, SNTAGT. Trimming stripped 6 bases from V and 3 bases from J, with 13 bases between. The CDR3 has 14 residues. The chain's CDR3 is CASSEGAFTDTQYF. CDR3 bases: TGTGCCAGCAGCGAGGGAGCTTTTACAGATACGCAGTATTTT.

This rearrangement joins TRBV28 to TRBJ2-2; D unclear. Germline V lookup: CDR1 MDHEN, CDR2 SYDVKM. The CDR3 runs to 17 residues. The germline V and J ends were trimmed by 6 bases and 0 bases, with 17 bases remaining between them. The CDR3 here is CASSYPTLSPNTGELFF. The CDR3 nucleotides are TGTGCCAGCAGCTACCCTACGCTGTCACCGAACACCGGGGAGCTGTTTTTT.

This chain joins TRBV18 and TRBJ1-2; D gene ambiguous. Between the trimmed V and J ends, which lost 6 bases and 2 bases, there was a span of 10 bases. From germline, CDR1 is KGHSH and CDR2 LQKENI. This CDR3 comprises 13 residues. Here the CDR3 reads CASSPTFNYGYTF. Written as DNA, the CDR3 is TGTGCCAGCTCGCCCACATTCAACTATGGCTACACCTTC. The full variable domain, completed using reference TRBV18 and TRBJ1-2, is NAGVMQNPRHLVRRRGQEARLRCSPMKGHSHVYWYRQLPEEGLKFMVYLQKENIIDESGMPKERFSAEFPKEGPSILRIQQVVRGDSAAYFCASSPTFNYGYTFGSGTRLTVV.

This clone was seen only a few times. The chain carries TRBV30 and TRBJ2-3; D is unresolved. This CDR3 region has 11 residues. Germline loops: CDR1 GTSNPN, CDR2 SVGIG (reference sequence). The V end was cut by 1 base, the J end by 5 bases, with 4 bases between. The CDR3 DNA reads TGTGCCTGGAGTGGAGGAGATACGCAGTATTTT. Amino acid sequence: CAWSGGDTQYF.

The rearrangement links TRBV15 to TRBJ2-3; 7 bases are a match to TRBD1. Trimming removed 4 bases from V and 6 bases from J; junction bases left unmatched: 7. Looked up from germline, CDR1 is LNHNV and CDR2 is YYDKDF (reference sequence). The CDR3 extends over 14 amino acids. The CDR3 DNA follows: TGTGCCACCAGCAAAAGGGACAGACTGGATACGCAGTATTTT. It specifies CATSKRDRLDTQYF.

This clone was seen only a few times. This sequence joins TRBV15 and TRBJ2-3; 9 bases are shared with TRBD2. This CDR3 region has 15 residues. Germline V gene data show CDR1 as LNHNV and CDR2 as YYDKDF (reference sequence). V was pared by 5 bases and J by 5 bases, with 8 bases of the junction left unmatched. The CDR3 sequence: CATSGLATVGDTQYF. In DNA, the CDR3 is TGTGCCACCAGCGGACTAGCGACGGTTGGAGATACGCAGTATTTT. Full variable domain (outside the CDR3, taken from reference TRBV15 and TRBJ2-3): DAMVIQNPRYQVTQFGKPVTLSCSQTLNHNVMYWYQQKSSQAPKLLFHYYDKDFNNEADTPDNFQSRRPNTSFCFLDIRSPGLGDTAMYLCATSGLATVGDTQYFGPGTRLTVL.

J is TRBJ2-2 and V is TRBV5-1; 11 nucleotides line up with TRBD1. The V gene end was trimmed by 2 bases and the J gene end by 6 bases; junction bases not matched to a gene: 9. Germline CDR1 SGHRS, CDR2 YFSETQ. This CDR3 contains 17 residues. The CDR3 loop reads CASSLTPGQGVSGELFF. The DNA of the CDR3 is TGCGCCAGCAGCTTAACGCCGGGACAGGGGGTCTCCGGGGAGCTGTTTTTT.

The chain's CDR3 is CSGSGQAEAFF. CDR3 sequence (DNA): TGCAGCGGATCGGGACAGGCTGAAGCTTTCTTT. The rearrangement links TRBV29-1 to TRBJ1-1; 8 bases align to TRBD1. The V and J ends lost 7 bases and 6 bases, in that order; junction bases with no gene match: 4. Germline CDR1 and CDR2: SQVTM and ANQGSEA. CDR3 length equals 11 residues.

This clone showed up just a few times. CDR3 DNA: TGTGCCAGCAGCCTGAACCGGGACACCTACGAGCAGTACTTC. Amino acids: CASSLNRDTYEQYF. The chain combines TRBV6-5 with TRBJ2-7; D might be TRBD1 (6 bases). In germline, CDR1 is MNHEY, CDR2 SVGAGI. The CDR3 runs to 14 residues. The V and J ends lost 6 bases and 2 bases respectively, with 14 bases between them.

This clone was seen more than once but under ten times. This chain joins TRBV11-2 and TRBJ2-3; D unclear. Trimming left V 5 bases short and J 4 bases short, with 7 bases between. The CDR3 has 12 residues. Per germline, CDR1 SGHAT and CDR2 FQNNGV. CDR3 sequence reads: CASSPTADTQYF. The CDR3 nucleotides read TGTGCCAGCAGCCCTACGGCAGATACGCAGTATTTT.

This clone was counted only a few times. The chain has TRBV5-6 and TRBJ2-1; 9 bases agree with TRBD2. V was pared by 0 bases and J by 6 bases, with 7 bases of the junction left unmatched. The CDR3 has 16 residues. CDR1 and CDR2 (germline): SGHDT, YYEEEE. The CDR3 protein is CASSLGIAGAFNEQFF. In DNA, the CDR3 is TGTGCCAGCAGCTTGGGTATAGCGGGGGCCTTCAATGAGCAGTTCTTC.